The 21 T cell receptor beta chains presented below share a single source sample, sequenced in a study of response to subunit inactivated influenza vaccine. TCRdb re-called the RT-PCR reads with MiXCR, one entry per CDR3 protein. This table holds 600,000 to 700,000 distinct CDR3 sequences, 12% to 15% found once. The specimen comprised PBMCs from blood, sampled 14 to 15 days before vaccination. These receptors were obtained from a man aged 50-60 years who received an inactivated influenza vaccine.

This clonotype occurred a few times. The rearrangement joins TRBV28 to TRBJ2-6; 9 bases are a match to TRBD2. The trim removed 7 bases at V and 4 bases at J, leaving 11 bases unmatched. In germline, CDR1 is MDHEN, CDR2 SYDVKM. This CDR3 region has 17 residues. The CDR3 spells CASTPPGGGVGANVLTF. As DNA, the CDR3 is TGTGCCAGCACCCCACCGGGCGGGGGGGTCGGGGCCAACGTCCTGACTTTC.

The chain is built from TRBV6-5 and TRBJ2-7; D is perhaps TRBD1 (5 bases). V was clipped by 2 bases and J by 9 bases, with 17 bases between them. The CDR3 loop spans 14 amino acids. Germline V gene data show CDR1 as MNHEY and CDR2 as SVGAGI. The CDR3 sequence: CASSYEMGRAAQYF. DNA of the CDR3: TGTGCCAGCAGTTACGAGATGGGCAGGGCAGCGCAGTACTTC.

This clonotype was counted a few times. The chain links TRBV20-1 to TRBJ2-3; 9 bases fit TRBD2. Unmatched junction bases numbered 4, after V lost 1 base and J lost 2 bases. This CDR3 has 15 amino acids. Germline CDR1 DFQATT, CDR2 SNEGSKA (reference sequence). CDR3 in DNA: TGCAGTGCTAGAGTCCTAGCGGGGACCACAGATACGCAGTATTTT. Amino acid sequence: CSARVLAGTTDTQYF.

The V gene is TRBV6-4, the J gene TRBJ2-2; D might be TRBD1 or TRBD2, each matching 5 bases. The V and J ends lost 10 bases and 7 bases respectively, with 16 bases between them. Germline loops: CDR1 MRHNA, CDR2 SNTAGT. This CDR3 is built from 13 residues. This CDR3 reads CATRGPGGGELFF. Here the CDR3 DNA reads TGTGCCACGAGGGGACCCGGAGGCGGGGAGCTGTTTTTT.

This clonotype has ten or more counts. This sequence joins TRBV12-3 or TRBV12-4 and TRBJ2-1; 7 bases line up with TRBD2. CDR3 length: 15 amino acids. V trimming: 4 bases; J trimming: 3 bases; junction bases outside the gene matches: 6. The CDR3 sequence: CASSSLGGGYNEQFF. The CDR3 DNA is TGTGCCAGCAGTTCCCTGGGGGGGGGCTACAATGAGCAGTTCTTC.

CDR3 bases: TGTGCCAGCATCCAGCACCGGTACAATGAGCAGTTCTTC. It is translated as CASIQHRYNEQFF. The V call is TRBV2, the J call TRBJ2-1, with D hard to call. The CDR3 runs to 13 residues. The germline V gene encodes CDR1 SNHLY and CDR2 FYNNEI. Trimming removed 7 bases from V and 4 bases from J, with 11 bases in between.

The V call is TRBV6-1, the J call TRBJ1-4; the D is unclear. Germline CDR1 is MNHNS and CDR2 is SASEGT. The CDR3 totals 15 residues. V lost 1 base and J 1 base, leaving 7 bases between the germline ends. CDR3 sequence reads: CASSEGGRTNEKLFF. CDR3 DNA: TGTGCCAGCAGTGAAGGTGGCAGAACTAATGAAAAACTGTTTTTT.

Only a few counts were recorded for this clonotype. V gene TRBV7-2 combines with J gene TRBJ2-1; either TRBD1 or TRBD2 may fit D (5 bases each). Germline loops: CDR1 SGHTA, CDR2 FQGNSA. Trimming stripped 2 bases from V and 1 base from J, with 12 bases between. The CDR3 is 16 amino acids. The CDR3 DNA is TGTGCCAGCAGCTTATGGGGGACGGAGTCCTACAATGAGCAGTTCTTC. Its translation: CASSLWGTESYNEQFF.

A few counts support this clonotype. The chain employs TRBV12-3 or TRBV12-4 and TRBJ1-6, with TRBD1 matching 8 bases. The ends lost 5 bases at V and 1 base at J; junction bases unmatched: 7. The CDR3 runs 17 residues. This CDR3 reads CASSRQGMSSYNSPLHF. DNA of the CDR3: TGTGCCAGCAGTCGACAGGGGATGAGTTCCTATAATTCACCCCTCCACTTT.

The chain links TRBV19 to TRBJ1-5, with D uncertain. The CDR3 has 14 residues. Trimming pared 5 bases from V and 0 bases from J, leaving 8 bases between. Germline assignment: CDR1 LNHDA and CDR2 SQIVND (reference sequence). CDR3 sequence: CASSLRTSNQPQHF. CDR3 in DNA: TGTGCCAGTAGTCTGCGGACTAGCAATCAGCCCCAGCATTTT.

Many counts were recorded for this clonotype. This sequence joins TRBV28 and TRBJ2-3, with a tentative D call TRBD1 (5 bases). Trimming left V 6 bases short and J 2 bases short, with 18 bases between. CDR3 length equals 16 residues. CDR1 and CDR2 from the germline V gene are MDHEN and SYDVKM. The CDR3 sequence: CASSLRPGHPTDTQYF. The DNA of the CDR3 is TGTGCCAGCAGCCTTCGGCCCGGACATCCCACAGATACGCAGTATTTT.

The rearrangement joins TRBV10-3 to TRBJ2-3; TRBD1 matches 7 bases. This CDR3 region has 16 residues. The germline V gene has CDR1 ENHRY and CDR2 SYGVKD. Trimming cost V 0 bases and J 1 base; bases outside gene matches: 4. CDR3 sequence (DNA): TGTGCCATCAGTGAGTCCCGGGACAGCGGCACAGATACGCAGTATTTT. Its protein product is CAISESRDSGTDTQYF.

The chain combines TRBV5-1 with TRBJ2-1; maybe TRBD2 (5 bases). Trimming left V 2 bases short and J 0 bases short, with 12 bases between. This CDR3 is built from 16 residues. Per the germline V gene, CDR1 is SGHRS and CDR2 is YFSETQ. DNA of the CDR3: TGCGCCAGCAGCTTAAGGACGGGAAGCTCCTACAATGAGCAGTTCTTC. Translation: CASSLRTGSSYNEQFF.

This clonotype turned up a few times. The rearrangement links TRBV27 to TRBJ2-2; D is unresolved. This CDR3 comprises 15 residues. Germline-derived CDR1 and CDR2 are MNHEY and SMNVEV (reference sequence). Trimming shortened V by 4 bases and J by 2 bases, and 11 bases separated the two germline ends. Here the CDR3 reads CASSYGQLNTGELFF. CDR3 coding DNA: TGTGCCAGCAGTTATGGCCAACTAAACACCGGGGAGCTGTTTTTT.

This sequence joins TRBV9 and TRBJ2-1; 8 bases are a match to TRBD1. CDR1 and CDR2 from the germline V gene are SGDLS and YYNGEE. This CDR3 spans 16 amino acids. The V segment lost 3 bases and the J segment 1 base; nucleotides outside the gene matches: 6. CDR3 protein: CASSAGTGISYNEQFF. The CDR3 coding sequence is TGTGCCAGCAGCGCCGGGACAGGAATTTCCTACAATGAGCAGTTCTTC. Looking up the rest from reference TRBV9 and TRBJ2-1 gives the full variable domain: DSGVTQTPKHLITATGQRVTLRCSPRSGDLSVYWYQQSLDQGLQFLIQYYNGEERAKGNILERFSAQQFPDLHSELNLSSLELGDSALYFCASSAGTGISYNEQFFGPGTRLTVL.

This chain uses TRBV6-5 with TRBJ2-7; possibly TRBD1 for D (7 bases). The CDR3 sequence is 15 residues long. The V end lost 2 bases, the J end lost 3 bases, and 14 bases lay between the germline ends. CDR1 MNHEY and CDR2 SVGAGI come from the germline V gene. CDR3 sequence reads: CASSYGGTEVYEQYF. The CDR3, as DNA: TGTGCCAGCAGTTACGGGGGGACAGAGGTCTACGAGCAGTACTTC.

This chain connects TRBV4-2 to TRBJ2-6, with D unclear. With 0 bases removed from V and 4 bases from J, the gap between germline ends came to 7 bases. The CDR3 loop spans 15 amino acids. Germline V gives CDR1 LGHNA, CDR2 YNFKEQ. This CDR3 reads CASSQESSGANVLTF. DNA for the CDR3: TGTGCCAGCAGCCAAGAGAGTTCAGGGGCCAACGTCCTGACTTTC.

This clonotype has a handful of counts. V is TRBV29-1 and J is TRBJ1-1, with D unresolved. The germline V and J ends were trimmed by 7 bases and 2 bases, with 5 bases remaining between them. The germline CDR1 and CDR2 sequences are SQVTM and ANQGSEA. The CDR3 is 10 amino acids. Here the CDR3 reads CSGGNTEAFF. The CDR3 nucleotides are TGCAGCGGAGGAAACACTGAAGCTTTCTTT. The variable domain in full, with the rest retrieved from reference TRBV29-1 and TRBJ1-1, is SAVISQKPSRDICQRGTSLTIQCQVDSQVTMMFWYRQQPGQSLTLIATANQGSEATYESGFVIDKFPISRPNLTFSTLTVSNMSPEDSSIYLCSGGNTEAFFGQGTRLTVV.

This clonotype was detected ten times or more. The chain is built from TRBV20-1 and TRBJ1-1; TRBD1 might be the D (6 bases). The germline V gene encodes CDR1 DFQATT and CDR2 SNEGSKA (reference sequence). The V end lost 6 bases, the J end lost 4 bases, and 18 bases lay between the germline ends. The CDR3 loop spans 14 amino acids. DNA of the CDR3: TGCAGTGCCAGACCGGGACACCTGCGCACTGAAGCTTTCTTT. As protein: CSARPGHLRTEAFF.

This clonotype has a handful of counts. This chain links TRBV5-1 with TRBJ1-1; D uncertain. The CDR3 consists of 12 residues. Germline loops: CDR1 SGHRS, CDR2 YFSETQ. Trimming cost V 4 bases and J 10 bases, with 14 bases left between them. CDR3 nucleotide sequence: TGCGCCAGCAGCCCACCGGGTGAGGGAGCTTTCTTT. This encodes CASSPPGEGAFF. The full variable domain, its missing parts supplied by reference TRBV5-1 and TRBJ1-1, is KAGVTQTPRYLIKTRGQQVTLSCSPISGHRSVSWYQQTPGQGLQFLFEYFSETQRNKGNFPGRFSGRQFSNSRSEMNVSTLELGDSALYLCASSPPGEGAFFGQGTRLTVV.

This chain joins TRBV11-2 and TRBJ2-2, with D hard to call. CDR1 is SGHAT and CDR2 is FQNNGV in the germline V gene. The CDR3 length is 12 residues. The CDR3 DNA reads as TGTGCTTCACTCGTATCCACCGGGGAGCTGTTTTTT. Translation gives CASLVSTGELFF. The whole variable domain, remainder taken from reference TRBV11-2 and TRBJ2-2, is EAGVAQSPRYKIIEKRQSVAFWCNPISGHATLYWYQQILGQGPKLLIQFQNNGVVDDSQLPKDRFSAERLKGVDSTLKIQPAKLEDSAVYLCASLVSTGELFFGEGSRLTVL.